The clone carrying this T cell receptor (beta chain) appeared a few times. Trimming took off 2 bases at V and 13 bases at J, with 9 bases between the two ends. The CDR3 runs to 11 residues. Germline CDR1 MDHEN, CDR2 SYDVKM. Produced via immunoSEQ multiplex PCR; TCRdb's table is partial and in-frame only. Here the sample spans approximately 530,000 clones, roughly 95% being singletons. The data originate from a study of shared clonotypes between healthy human individuals. This receptor was taken from a woman between 25 and 40 years old in good health. This rearrangement joins TRBV28 to TRBJ1-5; D possibly corresponds to TRBD1 (5 bases). The specimen sequenced was naive CD4+ T cells sorted from blood. The sample's subset: CD45RA+ positively selected. The CDR3 sequence is CASSLKGRQHF. CDR3 in DNA: TGTGCCAGCAGTTTAAAGGGACGGCAGCATTTT.